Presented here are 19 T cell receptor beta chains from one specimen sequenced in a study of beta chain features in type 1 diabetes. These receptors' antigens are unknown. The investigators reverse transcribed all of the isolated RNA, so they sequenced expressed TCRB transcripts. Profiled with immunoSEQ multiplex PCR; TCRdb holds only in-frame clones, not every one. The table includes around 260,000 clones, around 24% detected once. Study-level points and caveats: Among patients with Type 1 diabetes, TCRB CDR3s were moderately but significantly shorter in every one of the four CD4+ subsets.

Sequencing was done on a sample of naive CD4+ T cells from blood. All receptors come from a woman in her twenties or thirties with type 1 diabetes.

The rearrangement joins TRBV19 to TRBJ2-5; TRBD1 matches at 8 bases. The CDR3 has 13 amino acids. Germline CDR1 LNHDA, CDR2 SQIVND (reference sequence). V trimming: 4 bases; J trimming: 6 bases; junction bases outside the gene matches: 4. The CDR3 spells CASSTTGAKTQYF. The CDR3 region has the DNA TGTGCCAGTAGTACGACAGGGGCAAAGACCCAGTACTTC.

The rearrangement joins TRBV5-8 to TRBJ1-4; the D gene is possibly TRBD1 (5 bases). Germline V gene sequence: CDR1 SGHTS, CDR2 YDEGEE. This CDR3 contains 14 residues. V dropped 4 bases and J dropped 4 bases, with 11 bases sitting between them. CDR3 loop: CASSNRQNNEKLFF. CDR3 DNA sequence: TGTGCCAGCAGCAACAGACAGAATAATGAAAAACTGTTTTTT.

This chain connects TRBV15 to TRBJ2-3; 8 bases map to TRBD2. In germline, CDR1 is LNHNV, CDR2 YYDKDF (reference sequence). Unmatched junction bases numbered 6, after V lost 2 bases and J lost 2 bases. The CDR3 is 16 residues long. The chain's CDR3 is CATSRWAGGTTDTQYF. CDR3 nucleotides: TGTGCCACCAGCAGATGGGCGGGGGGAACCACAGATACGCAGTATTTT. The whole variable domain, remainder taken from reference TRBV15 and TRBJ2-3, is DAMVIQNPRYQVTQFGKPVTLSCSQTLNHNVMYWYQQKSSQAPKLLFHYYDKDFNNEADTPDNFQSRRPNTSFCFLDIRSPGLGDTAMYLCATSRWAGGTTDTQYFGPGTRLTVL.

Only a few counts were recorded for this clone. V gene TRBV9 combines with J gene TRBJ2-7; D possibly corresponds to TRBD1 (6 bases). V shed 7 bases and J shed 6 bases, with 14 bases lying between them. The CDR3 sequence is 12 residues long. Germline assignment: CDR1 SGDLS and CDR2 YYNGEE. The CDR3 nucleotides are TGTGCCAGCGGACAGTTCCGAGGCGAGCAGTACTTC. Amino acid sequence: CASGQFRGEQYF.

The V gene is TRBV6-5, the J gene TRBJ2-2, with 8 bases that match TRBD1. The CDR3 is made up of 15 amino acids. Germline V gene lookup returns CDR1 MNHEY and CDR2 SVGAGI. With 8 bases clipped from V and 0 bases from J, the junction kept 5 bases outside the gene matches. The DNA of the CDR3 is TGTGCCAGCGCGGTGGGACAGGCGAACACCGGGGAGCTGTTTTTT. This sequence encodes CASAVGQANTGELFF.

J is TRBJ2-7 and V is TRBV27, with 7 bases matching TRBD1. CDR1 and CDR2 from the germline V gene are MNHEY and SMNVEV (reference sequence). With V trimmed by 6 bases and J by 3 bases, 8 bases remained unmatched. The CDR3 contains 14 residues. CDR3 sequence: CASSAHRGNYEQYF. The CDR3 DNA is TGTGCCAGCAGCGCCCACAGGGGTAACTACGAGCAGTACTTC.

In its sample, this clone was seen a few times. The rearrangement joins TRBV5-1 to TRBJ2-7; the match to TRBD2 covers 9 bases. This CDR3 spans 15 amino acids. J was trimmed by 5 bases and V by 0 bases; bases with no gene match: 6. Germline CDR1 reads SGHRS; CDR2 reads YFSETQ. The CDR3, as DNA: TGCGCCAGCAGCTTGGGTAGCGGGAGCGTCGACGAGCAGTACTTC. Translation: CASSLGSGSVDEQYF.

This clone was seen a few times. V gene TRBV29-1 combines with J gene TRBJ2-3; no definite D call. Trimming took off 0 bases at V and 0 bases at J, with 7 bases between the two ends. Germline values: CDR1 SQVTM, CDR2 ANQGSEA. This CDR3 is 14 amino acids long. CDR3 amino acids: CSVEDLTSTDTQYF. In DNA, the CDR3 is TGCAGCGTTGAAGATCTGACTAGCACAGATACGCAGTATTTT.

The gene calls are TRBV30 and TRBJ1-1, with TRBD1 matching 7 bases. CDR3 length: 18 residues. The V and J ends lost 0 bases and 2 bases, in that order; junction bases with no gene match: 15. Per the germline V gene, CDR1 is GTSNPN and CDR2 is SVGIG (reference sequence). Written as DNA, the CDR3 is TGTGCCTGGAGTGTACAAAAGGGGGCCATGGGCCCTAACACTGAAGCTTTCTTT. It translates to CAWSVQKGAMGPNTEAFF.

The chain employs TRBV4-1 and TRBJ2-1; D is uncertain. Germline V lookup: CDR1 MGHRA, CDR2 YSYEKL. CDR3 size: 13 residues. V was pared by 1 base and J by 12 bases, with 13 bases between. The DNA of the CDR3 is TGCGCCAGCAGCCAAGTCTCGGAGTTTCGGCAGTTCTTC. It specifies CASSQVSEFRQFF.

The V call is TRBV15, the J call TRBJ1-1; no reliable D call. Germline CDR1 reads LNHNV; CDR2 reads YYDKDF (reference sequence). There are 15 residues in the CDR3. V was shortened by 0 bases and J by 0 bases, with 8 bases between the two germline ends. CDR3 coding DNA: TGTGCCACCAGCAGAGATAGCGGGGTGAACACTGAAGCTTTCTTT. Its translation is CATSRDSGVNTEAFF.

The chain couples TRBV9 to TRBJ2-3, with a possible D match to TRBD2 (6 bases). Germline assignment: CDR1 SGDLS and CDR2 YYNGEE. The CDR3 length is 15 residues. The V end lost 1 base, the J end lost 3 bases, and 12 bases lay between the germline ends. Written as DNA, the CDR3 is TGTGCCAGCAGCGTATTCGGGGGTTCTACAGATACGCAGTATTTT. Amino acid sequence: CASSVFGGSTDTQYF.

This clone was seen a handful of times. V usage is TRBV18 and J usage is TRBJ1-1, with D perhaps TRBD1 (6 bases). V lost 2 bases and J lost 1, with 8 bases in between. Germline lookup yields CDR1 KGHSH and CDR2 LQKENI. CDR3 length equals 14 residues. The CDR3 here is CASSPKTGNTEAFF. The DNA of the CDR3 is TGTGCCAGCTCACCAAAGACAGGGAACACTGAAGCTTTCTTT. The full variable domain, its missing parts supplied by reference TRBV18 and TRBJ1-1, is NAGVMQNPRHLVRRRGQEARLRCSPMKGHSHVYWYRQLPEEGLKFMVYLQKENIIDESGMPKERFSAEFPKEGPSILRIQQVVRGDSAAYFCASSPKTGNTEAFFGQGTRLTVV.

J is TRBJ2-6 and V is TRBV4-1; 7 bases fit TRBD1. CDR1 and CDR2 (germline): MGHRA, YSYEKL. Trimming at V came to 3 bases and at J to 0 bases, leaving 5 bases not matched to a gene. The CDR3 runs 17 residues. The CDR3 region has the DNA TGCGCCAGCAGCCAGGGGACAGCTCGCTCTGGGGCCAACGTCCTGACTTTC. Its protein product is CASSQGTARSGANVLTF.

Here the CDR3 reads CAISVAGGPPDTQYF. As DNA, the CDR3 is TGTGCCATCAGTGTAGCGGGAGGGCCCCCAGATACGCAGTATTTT. The chain employs TRBV10-3 and TRBJ2-3; 11 positions match TRBD2. The length of the CDR3 is 15 residues. V gave up 4 bases and J gave up 4 bases; unmatched junction bases: 4. Germline V gene sequence: CDR1 ENHRY, CDR2 SYGVKD.

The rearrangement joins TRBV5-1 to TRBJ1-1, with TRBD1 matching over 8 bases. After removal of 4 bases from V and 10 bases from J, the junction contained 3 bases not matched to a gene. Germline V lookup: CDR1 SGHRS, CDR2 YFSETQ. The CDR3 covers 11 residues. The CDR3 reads CASSVDRVAFF. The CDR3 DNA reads TGCGCCAGCAGCGTGGACAGGGTAGCTTTCTTT.

The CDR3 here is CASSGRRRNNEQFF. In nucleotides, the CDR3 is TGTGCCAGCAGCGGGAGAAGGAGGAACAATGAGCAGTTCTTC. J is TRBJ2-1 and V is TRBV4-2, with D perhaps matching TRBD2 (5 bases). The CDR3 consists of 14 residues. Germline values: CDR1 LGHNA, CDR2 YNFKEQ. Trimming removed 5 bases at V and 5 bases at J, with 13 bases between.

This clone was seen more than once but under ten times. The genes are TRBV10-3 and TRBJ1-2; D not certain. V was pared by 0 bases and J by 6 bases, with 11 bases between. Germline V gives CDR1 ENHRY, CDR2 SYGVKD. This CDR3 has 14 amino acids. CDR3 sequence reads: CAISESQVLDGYTF. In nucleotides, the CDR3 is TGTGCCATCAGTGAGTCGCAGGTTTTAGATGGCTACACCTTC.

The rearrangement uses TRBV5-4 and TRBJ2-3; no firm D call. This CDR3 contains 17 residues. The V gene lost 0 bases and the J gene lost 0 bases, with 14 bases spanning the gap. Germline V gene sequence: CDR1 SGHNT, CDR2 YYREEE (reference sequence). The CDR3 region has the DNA TGTGCCAGCAGCTTGGGCTCCCAGGCTACCAGCACAGATACGCAGTATTTT. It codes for CASSLGSQATSTDTQYF.